These 15 T cell receptor beta chains came from one sample sequenced in a study of identifying expanded T cells in peripheral blood. The protocol was immunoSEQ multiplex PCR, while the TCRdb copy is restricted to in-frame clones and leaves out a portion. The table has roughly 82,000 clones, roughly four fifths seen once; the top ten hold about 17%. What was sequenced was blood. All receptors derive from a person between 18 and 75 years old in good health.

The chain joins TRBV5-4 to TRBJ2-5; tentatively, D is TRBD1 or TRBD2 (5 bases each). The CDR3 loop spans 14 amino acids. CDR1 is SGHNT, CDR2 YYREEE, per germline (reference sequence). Trimming took 7 bases from V and 3 from J, leaving 16 bases between them. The DNA for the CDR3 is TGTGCCAGCTCCCAATCAGGGAGCGAAGAGACCCAGTACTTC. This translates into CASSQSGSEETQYF.

Here the CDR3 DNA reads TGTGCCAGCAGTTCGGGACAGGAACATGGAAACACCATATATTTT. It is translated as CASSSGQEHGNTIYF. The chain couples TRBV6-5 to TRBJ1-3; 8 bases are shared with TRBD1. CDR1 and CDR2 (germline): MNHEY, SVGAGI. The CDR3 runs 15 residues. The trim removed 4 bases at V and 3 bases at J, leaving 5 bases unmatched.

This chain joins TRBV4-3 and TRBJ2-5, with 10 bases fitting TRBD2. The CDR3 sequence is 16 residues long. Germline assignment: CDR1 LGHNA and CDR2 YSLEER. V lost 2 bases, J lost 5 bases, and 8 bases stayed unmatched. This CDR3 is CASSQKSGRAWETQYF. In nucleotides, the CDR3 is TGCGCCAGCAGCCAAAAAAGCGGGAGGGCCTGGGAGACCCAGTACTTC.

V gene TRBV19 combines with J gene TRBJ1-5; D is perhaps TRBD1 (6 bases). CDR1 LNHDA and CDR2 SQIVND come from the germline V gene (reference sequence). The CDR3 length is 13 residues. The CDR3 loop reads CASTSGANQPQHF. The DNA for the CDR3 is TGTGCGTCAACTTCGGGGGCCAATCAGCCCCAGCATTTT.

In regard to this clone: This same CDR3 is encoded by further DNA sequences in the sample. This chain links TRBV19 with TRBJ2-1; D not certain. This CDR3 comprises 14 residues. From germline, CDR1 is LNHDA and CDR2 SQIVND (reference sequence). Trimming took off 3 bases at V and 5 bases at J, with 11 bases between the two ends. This chain's CDR3 is CASSIDPGHNEQFF. CDR3 bases: TGTGCCAGTAGTATCGACCCCGGTCACAATGAGCAGTTCTTC.

V gene TRBV27 combines with J gene TRBJ1-2; TRBD1 might be the D (5 bases). Germline CDR1 is MNHEY and CDR2 is SMNVEV (reference sequence). The V and J ends lost 7 bases and 6 bases respectively, with 15 bases between them. The CDR3 is 13 amino acids. CDR3 protein: CASTEVGDDGYTF. CDR3 DNA sequence: TGTGCCAGCACCGAAGTAGGGGATGATGGCTACACCTTC.

This clone is a singleton in its sample. The V and J genes are TRBV2 and TRBJ2-5; TRBD2 aligns across 8 bases. Germline values: CDR1 SNHLY, CDR2 FYNNEI. The CDR3 covers 15 residues. V was clipped by 6 bases and J by 9 bases; unmatched bases: 15. The CDR3, as DNA: TGTGCCAGCAGGGGTCTAGCGGGCACGTCCGGCGCCCAGTACTTC. Translating it yields CASRGLAGTSGAQYF.

The chain employs TRBV11-3 and TRBJ2-1, with a possible D match to TRBD2 (5 bases). Germline assignment: CDR1 SGHNT and CDR2 YENEEA. V was trimmed by 1 base and J by 6 bases, leaving 13 bases between them. The CDR3 runs to 15 residues. The CDR3 bases are TGTGCCAGCAGCTTAGGGGCGGGCAGTTTCAATGAGCAGTTCTTC. Its translation is CASSLGAGSFNEQFF.

The chain has TRBV9 and TRBJ1-5, with 7 positions matching TRBD1. Per the germline V gene, CDR1 is SGDLS and CDR2 is YYNGEE. This CDR3 contains 14 residues. Trimming removed 0 bases from V and 6 bases from J; junction bases left unmatched: 3. In nucleotides, the CDR3 is TGTGCCAGCAGCGTAGGGACAGGTGGTCAGCCCCAGCATTTT. Translating it yields CASSVGTGGQPQHF.

A few counts support this clone. The CDR3 region has the DNA TGTGCCAGCAGCGCGGGGGCGAACCCTAGCACAGATACGCAGTATTTT. Translated, it gives CASSAGANPSTDTQYF. The chain combines TRBV9 with TRBJ2-3, with D perhaps TRBD1 or TRBD2 (6 bases each). With 3 bases removed from V and 0 bases from J, the gap between germline ends came to 14 bases. The CDR3 covers 16 residues. Per the germline V gene, CDR1 is SGDLS and CDR2 is YYNGEE.

The J gene is TRBJ2-1, the V gene TRBV7-3, with TRBD1 identical over 8 bases. The CDR3 sequence is 15 residues long. The V segment lost 5 bases and the J segment 2 bases; nucleotides outside the gene matches: 5. Germline CDR1 is SGHTA and CDR2 is FQGTGA. The CDR3 bases are TGTGCCAGCAGCGTAGACAGGGGTGCCTACAATGAGCAGTTCTTC. This sequence encodes CASSVDRGAYNEQFF. The whole variable domain, filled in from reference TRBV7-3 and TRBJ2-1, reads GAGVSQTPSNKVTEKGKYVELRCDPISGHTALYWYRQSLGQGPEFLIYFQGTGAADDSGLPNDRFFAVRPEGSVSTLKIQRTERGDSAVYLCASSVDRGAYNEQFFGPGTRLTVL.

This clone appeared once. The chain uses TRBV6-5 and TRBJ2-7, with D maybe TRBD2 (5 bases). The CDR3 is made up of 14 amino acids. Trimming removed 5 bases at V and 2 bases at J, with 13 bases between. The germline V gene encodes CDR1 MNHEY and CDR2 SVGAGI. CDR3 coding DNA: TGTGCCAGCAGTCGAGGGAAATCAGCCTACGAGCAGTACTTC. As protein: CASSRGKSAYEQYF.

The genes are TRBV10-3 and TRBJ2-3; maybe TRBD1 (6 bases). CDR1 is ENHRY and CDR2 is SYGVKD in the germline V gene. This CDR3 has 15 amino acids. V was clipped by 3 bases and J by 1 base, with 11 bases between them. CDR3 coding DNA: TGTGCCATCAGTGACAACAGGGCTCGCACAGATACGCAGTATTTT. Residues: CAISDNRARTDTQYF.

This clone has just a few counts. The chain is built from TRBV4-1 and TRBJ2-5, with TRBD2 matching 12 bases. The CDR3 covers 15 residues. Germline values: CDR1 MGHRA, CDR2 YSYEKL. With 4 bases clipped from V and 4 bases from J, the junction kept 4 bases outside the gene matches. The CDR3 sequence is CASSRLAGVRETQYF. CDR3 nucleotide sequence: TGCGCCAGCAGCCGACTAGCGGGAGTTCGAGAGACCCAGTACTTC.

This sequence joins TRBV27 and TRBJ2-7, with TRBD2 identical over 9 bases. Looked up from germline, CDR1 is MNHEY and CDR2 is SMNVEV (reference sequence). Losses at the gene ends were 2 bases for V and 3 bases for J; bases not matched to a gene: 5. This CDR3 spans 15 amino acids. The DNA of the CDR3 is TGTGCCAGCAGTTTAGTGGGTAGCGGGAGCTACGAGCAGTACTTC. Translated: CASSLVGSGSYEQYF.